This T cell receptor (beta chain) is drawn from a study of shared clonotypes between healthy human individuals. For the study at large: Each donor's CD4 naive and CD4 memory cells filled three plates apiece, CD8 naive two, and CD8 memory one.

This clone was seen a single time. Selected positively for CCR7 and CD45RO-negative, naive CD8 cells excluded terminally differentiated effector memory CD45RA+ cells. The donor population consisted of healthy HIV-negative adults with no recent acute infections or vaccinations. At a deep level, the assay was run. Several immunoSEQ plates held equal portions of the genomic DNA taken from each subset. Method: immunoSEQ multiplex PCR; TCRdb's copy keeps in-frame clones and lacks some. The repertoire holds about 2,100,000 clones, with about 92% as singletons. V lost 6 bases, J lost 9 bases, and 18 bases lay in between. Germline CDR1 reads MDHEN; CDR2 reads SYDVKM. This CDR3 has 14 amino acids.

This receptor was identified in a man between 18 and 29 years old in good health. Some clones in this sample may be carry-over from other donors' samples. Input material: naive CD8+ T cells from PBMCs. V usage is TRBV28 and J usage is TRBJ2-1; D might be TRBD2 (6 bases). The CDR3 DNA follows: TGTGCCAGCAGCCTTTCTGCGGGGTATAGTGAGCAGTTCTTC. Translation: CASSLSAGYSEQFF.